The rows below give T cell receptor beta chains drawn from one sample of a study of blood T cell repertoires in COVID-19. Sequencing was performed with immunoSEQ multiplex PCR; in TCRdb, only in-frame clones are kept and a portion is missing. The sample lists 260,000 or so clones, roughly four fifths occurring once. Sequenced: peripheral blood. These receptors were collected from a woman aged 80 or over with COVID-19, enrolled during active disease. CDR3s include the opening cysteine and the closing phenylalanine or tryptophan. Each record gives: CDR3 protein, CDR3 DNA, J gene, D gene, V gene, clone size. A D gene is named only where the DNA matches it firmly. Not every row has a clone size; where given, it reads once, few, many or a size class.

CDR3aa: CASSPPTSGSYNEQFF; CDR3nt: TGTGCCAGCTCACCACCGACTAGCGGCTCCTACAATGAGCAGTTCTTC; j_gene: TRBJ2-1; d_gene: TRBD2; v_gene: TRBV18; abundance: .
CDR3aa: CASSLGLAASNTEAFF; CDR3nt: TGCGCCAGCAGCTTGGGGCTAGCAGCCTCGAACACTGAAGCTTTCTTT; j_gene: TRBJ1-1; d_gene: .; v_gene: TRBV5-1; abundance: .
CDR3aa: CASSPSDRANTEAFF; CDR3nt: TGTGCCAGCAGCCCCTCAGACAGGGCAAACACTGAAGCTTTCTTT; j_gene: TRBJ1-1; d_gene: TRBD1; v_gene: TRBV28; abundance: .
CDR3aa: CASSFQRLTEAFF; CDR3nt: TGTGCCAGCAGTTTCCAGAGACTCACTGAAGCTTTCTTT; j_gene: TRBJ1-1; d_gene: .; v_gene: TRBV12-3/TRBV12-4; abundance: .
CDR3aa: CASSFGPGAYEQYF; CDR3nt: TGTGCCAGCAGCTTCGGCCCGGGGGCCTACGAGCAGTACTTC; j_gene: TRBJ2-7; d_gene: .; v_gene: TRBV7-2; abundance: .
CDR3aa: CAARGWTEAFF; CDR3nt: TGTGCTGCAAGGGGTTGGACTGAAGCTTTCTTT; j_gene: TRBJ1-1; d_gene: .; v_gene: TRBV6-5; abundance: .
CDR3aa: CASSFYEQYF; CDR3nt: TGTGCCAGCTCATTCTACGAGCAGTACTTC; j_gene: TRBJ2-7; d_gene: .; v_gene: TRBV2; abundance: .
CDR3aa: CSVEGGRARGTDTQYF; CDR3nt: TGCAGCGTTGAGGGCGGGAGGGCCCGTGGGACAGATACGCAGTATTTT; j_gene: TRBJ2-3; d_gene: TRBD2; v_gene: TRBV29-1; abundance: .
CDR3aa: CASSLTPNSPILNTEAFF; CDR3nt: TGTGCCAGCAGCTTAACCCCTAACAGCCCCATTTTGAACACTGAAGCTTTCTTT; j_gene: TRBJ1-1; d_gene: .; v_gene: TRBV7-3; abundance: .
CDR3aa: CASSYSGQLAKNIQYF; CDR3nt: TGTGCCAGCAGCTATTCGGGACAGTTAGCCAAAAACATTCAGTACTTC; j_gene: TRBJ2-4; d_gene: TRBD1; v_gene: TRBV7-2; abundance: .
CDR3aa: CASHRTGQNTEAFF; CDR3nt: TGTGCCAGCCACAGGACAGGGCAGAACACTGAAGCTTTCTTT; j_gene: TRBJ1-1; d_gene: TRBD1; v_gene: TRBV18; abundance: few
CDR3aa: CASEGYGDTQYF; CDR3nt: TGTGCCAGCGAGGGTTACGGAGATACGCAGTATTTT; j_gene: TRBJ2-3; d_gene: .; v_gene: TRBV2; abundance: .
CDR3aa: CASSLQVGNTEAFF; CDR3nt: TGTGCCAGCAGCTTACAGGTCGGGAACACTGAAGCTTTCTTT; j_gene: TRBJ1-1; d_gene: .; v_gene: TRBV11-2; abundance: .
CDR3aa: CASSQEASRTDPNGGYTF; CDR3nt: TGTGCCAGCAGCCAAGAGGCTTCCCGGACAGACCCAAATGGGGGCTACACCTTC; j_gene: TRBJ1-2; d_gene: .; v_gene: TRBV4-2; abundance: once
CDR3aa: CATSSQGANYGYTF; CDR3nt: TGTGCCACCAGCAGTCAAGGAGCTAACTATGGCTACACCTTC; j_gene: TRBJ1-2; d_gene: .; v_gene: TRBV15; abundance: .
CDR3aa: CASSERRPTYEQYF; CDR3nt: TGTGCCAGCAGTGAAAGGAGGCCCACCTACGAGCAGTACTTC; j_gene: TRBJ2-7; d_gene: .; v_gene: TRBV25-1; abundance: .
CDR3aa: CASSEGLLNEQFF; CDR3nt: TGTGCCAGCAGTGAAGGACTTCTCAATGAGCAGTTCTTC; j_gene: TRBJ2-1; d_gene: .; v_gene: TRBV6-4; abundance: .
CDR3aa: CASSYTLTGNSPLHF; CDR3nt: TGTGCCAGCAGCTATACGCTAACCGGGAATTCACCCCTCCACTTT; j_gene: TRBJ1-6; d_gene: .; v_gene: TRBV7-2; abundance: few
CDR3aa: CASSLMQGALNEQYF; CDR3nt: TGTGCCAGCAGCTTAATGCAGGGGGCGTTGAACGAGCAGTACTTC; j_gene: TRBJ2-7; d_gene: TRBD1; v_gene: TRBV7-2; abundance: .
CDR3aa: CASSPYRSINQPQHF; CDR3nt: TGTGCCAGCAGTCCGTACCGGTCCATAAATCAGCCCCAGCATTTT; j_gene: TRBJ1-5; d_gene: .; v_gene: TRBV27; abundance: .
CDR3aa: CASSDRDPGELFF; CDR3nt: TGTGCCAGCAGTGACAGGGACCCCGGGGAGCTGTTTTTT; j_gene: TRBJ2-2; d_gene: TRBD1; v_gene: TRBV11-3; abundance: .
CDR3aa: CASSDSGSGNEQFF; CDR3nt: TGTGCCAGCAGTGATAGCGGGAGTGGGAATGAGCAGTTCTTC; j_gene: TRBJ2-1; d_gene: TRBD2; v_gene: TRBV2; abundance: .
CDR3aa: CASSQEGSGYQETQYF; CDR3nt: TGCGCCAGCAGCCAAGAGGGTAGCGGTTACCAAGAGACCCAGTACTTC; j_gene: TRBJ2-5; d_gene: .; v_gene: TRBV4-1; abundance: .
CDR3aa: CASRGGQGEKLFF; CDR3nt: TGTGCCAGCAGGGGGGGACAGGGTGAAAAACTGTTTTTT; j_gene: TRBJ1-4; d_gene: TRBD1; v_gene: TRBV7-2; abundance: .
CDR3aa: CASSLGLGVGYGYTF; CDR3nt: TGTGCCAGCAGCTTAGGATTAGGGGTTGGGTATGGCTACACCTTC; j_gene: TRBJ1-2; d_gene: .; v_gene: TRBV7-2; abundance: few
CDR3aa: CASSLDLPPDTGELFF; CDR3nt: TGTGCCAGCAGCTTGGACCTACCCCCGGACACCGGGGAGCTGTTTTTT; j_gene: TRBJ2-2; d_gene: .; v_gene: TRBV5-8; abundance: few
CDR3aa: CASSLGGEGGYEQYF; CDR3nt: TGCGCCAGCAGCCTGGGGGGAGAAGGCGGCTACGAGCAGTACTTC; j_gene: TRBJ2-7; d_gene: .; v_gene: TRBV5-1; abundance: .
CDR3aa: CASREGRALLWPQHF; CDR3nt: TGTGCCAGCAGGGAAGGCAGGGCCCTTCTTTGGCCCCAGCATTTT; j_gene: TRBJ1-5; d_gene: .; v_gene: TRBV2; abundance: .
CDR3aa: CASTLGGSSYNEQFF; CDR3nt: TGCGCCAGTACATTGGGCGGGAGCTCCTACAATGAGCAGTTCTTC; j_gene: TRBJ2-1; d_gene: TRBD2; v_gene: TRBV5-1; abundance: .
CDR3aa: CASSSAGTGANNEQFF; CDR3nt: TGTGCCAGCAGCTCGGCCGGGACAGGGGCTAACAATGAGCAGTTCTTC; j_gene: TRBJ2-1; d_gene: TRBD1; v_gene: TRBV11-3; abundance: .
CDR3aa: CASSLGSGVETQYF; CDR3nt: TGTGCCAGCAGCTTGGGTAGCGGGGTAGAGACCCAGTACTTC; j_gene: TRBJ2-5; d_gene: TRBD2; v_gene: TRBV7-9; abundance: .
CDR3aa: CASSVSGSTAEQFF; CDR3nt: TGTGCCAGCAGTGTAAGCGGGAGTACAGCCGAGCAGTTCTTC; j_gene: TRBJ2-1; d_gene: TRBD2; v_gene: TRBV7-3; abundance: once
CDR3aa: CASSQDSGVLAKNIQYF; CDR3nt: TGTGCCAGCAGCCAAGATAGCGGGGTTTTAGCCAAAAACATTCAGTACTTC; j_gene: TRBJ2-4; d_gene: TRBD2; v_gene: TRBV3-1/TRBV3-2; abundance: .
CDR3aa: CASSLLSTSGVNEQFF; CDR3nt: TGTGCCAGCAGCCTACTTTCGACTAGCGGGGTCAATGAGCAGTTCTTC; j_gene: TRBJ2-1; d_gene: TRBD2; v_gene: TRBV9; abundance: .
CDR3aa: CASSQWTGESPLHF; CDR3nt: TGTGCCAGCAGCCAATGGACAGGGGAATCACCCCTCCACTTT; j_gene: TRBJ1-6; d_gene: TRBD1; v_gene: TRBV7-6; abundance: .
CDR3aa: CASRPTGLAKNIQYF; CDR3nt: TGCGCCAGCAGGCCGACAGGACTAGCCAAAAACATTCAGTACTTC; j_gene: TRBJ2-4; d_gene: .; v_gene: TRBV23-1; abundance: .
CDR3aa: CASSLSRLSGNTIYF; CDR3nt: TGTGCCAGCAGTCTGAGCAGGCTCTCTGGAAACACCATATATTTT; j_gene: TRBJ1-3; d_gene: .; v_gene: TRBV3-1/TRBV3-2; abundance: .
CDR3aa: CASSPQGDNEQFF; CDR3nt: TGTGCCAGTAGCCCCCAAGGGGACAATGAGCAGTTCTTC; j_gene: TRBJ2-1; d_gene: .; v_gene: TRBV19; abundance: .
CDR3aa: CAWRFRAEEAFF; CDR3nt: TGTGCCTGGAGATTTCGAGCTGAGGAAGCTTTCTTT; j_gene: TRBJ1-1; d_gene: .; v_gene: TRBV30; abundance: once